The rows below give T cell receptor beta chains drawn from one sample of a study of T cell repertoires in cytomegalovirus infection. TCRdb fed the reads into MiXCR, producing one record per CDR3 protein. The sample records approximately 150,000 distinct CDR3 sequences, roughly 18% being singletons. The sample was CD8+ T cells from PBMCs. These receptors came from a human donor in good health (CMV status not recorded). Some clones in this sample may be carry-over from other donors' samples. Both conserved end residues are part of each CDR3. A D gene is named only where the DNA matches it firmly. A row's size may be missing; if present it is once, few, many or a size class.

d_gene,v_gene,j_gene,abundance,CDR3aa,CDR3nt
TRBD2,TRBV6-4,TRBJ2-1,NA,CASSVREGLSNEQFF,TGTGCCAGCAGCGTCCGGGAGGGACTGAGCAATGAGCAGTTCTTC
NA,TRBV5-1,TRBJ2-1,few,CASSPAGSSYNEQFF,TGCGCCAGCAGCCCAGCCGGGAGCTCCTACAATGAGCAGTTCTTC
TRBD2,TRBV28,TRBJ2-1,NA,CASSLVAGVSNEQFF,TGTGCCAGCAGTTTAGTAGCGGGAGTAAGTAATGAGCAGTTCTTC
TRBD2,TRBV7-6,TRBJ2-5,few,CASSLRTSSLETQYF,TGTGCCAGCAGCCTAAGGACTAGCTCCCTAGAGACCCAGTACTTC
NA,TRBV19,TRBJ2-1,few,CASSITASSYNEQFF,TGTGCCAGTAGTATAACTGCGAGCTCCTACAATGAGCAGTTCTTC
NA,TRBV7-9,TRBJ1-6,NA,CASSLELGSPLHF,TGTGCCAGCAGCTTAGAGCTGGGGTCACCCCTCCACTTT
NA,TRBV7-6,TRBJ2-1,NA,CASSVLGREQFF,TGTGCCAGCAGCGTCCTAGGCCGTGAGCAGTTCTTC
TRBD2,TRBV6-4,TRBJ2-3,few,CASSVGGSGTDTQYF,TGTGCCAGCAGTGTCGGGGGGAGCGGTACAGATACGCAGTATTTT
NA,TRBV24-1,TRBJ2-7,NA,CATSVQGRDEQYF,TGTGCCACCAGTGTTCAGGGAAGAGACGAGCAGTACTTC
NA,TRBV7-2,TRBJ2-1,few,CASSLRARSYNEQFF,TGTGCCAGCAGCTTGAGGGCCCGCTCCTACAATGAGCAGTTCTTC
NA,TRBV28,TRBJ2-2,few,CASRPRGTGELFF,TGTGCCAGCAGACCTCGGGGGACCGGGGAGCTGTTTTTT
NA,TRBV7-2,TRBJ2-2,NA,CASSWGTSTGELFF,TGTGCCAGCAGCTGGGGTACTAGCACCGGGGAGCTGTTTTTT
TRBD2,TRBV20-1,TRBJ2-7,few,CSARDNRGGNYEQYF,TGCAGTGCTAGAGATAACCGGGGGGGGAACTACGAGCAGTACTTC
NA,TRBV29-1,TRBJ2-7,few,CSVEVEGVNYEQYF,TGCAGCGTTGAAGTGGAGGGGGTGAACTACGAGCAGTACTTC
NA,TRBV7-8,TRBJ2-1,many,CASSFMGAEQFF,TGTGCCAGCAGCTTTATGGGAGCTGAGCAGTTCTTC
TRBD1,TRBV7-4,TRBJ2-7,few,CASRAQGGYYEQYF,TGTGCCAGCAGGGCACAGGGGGGATACTACGAGCAGTACTTC
TRBD1,TRBV4-3,TRBJ1-1,NA,CASRLTGGATEAFF,TGCGCCAGCAGGTTAACAGGGGGCGCGACTGAAGCTTTCTTT
TRBD1,TRBV7-2,TRBJ1-5,NA,CASSTGDIDSNQPQHF,TGTGCCAGCTCAACAGGGGATATAGATAGCAATCAGCCCCAGCATTTT
TRBD1,TRBV7-2,TRBJ2-5,NA,CASSSPDREETQYF,TGTGCCAGCAGCTCACCGGACAGGGAAGAGACCCAGTACTTC
NA,TRBV15,TRBJ2-2,many,CATSSSDTGELFF,TGTGCCACCAGCAGCAGTGACACCGGGGAGCTGTTTTTT
TRBD2,TRBV7-9,TRBJ2-1,NA,CASSQAGRGYNEQFF,TGTGCCAGCAGCCAAGCGGGAAGAGGCTACAATGAGCAGTTCTTC
TRBD2,TRBV4-1,TRBJ2-1,NA,CASSQVGGGNEQFF,TGCGCCAGCAGCCAGGTGGGGGGGGGAAATGAGCAGTTCTTC
TRBD1,TRBV23-1,TRBJ1-5,NA,CASMDWDRCDQPQHF,TGCGCCAGCATGGACTGGGACAGGTGTGATCAGCCCCAGCATTTT
TRBD2,TRBV7-2,TRBJ2-4,many,CASSLNKRERNIQYF,TGTGCCAGCAGCTTAAATAAGCGGGAGAGGAACATTCAGTACTTC
NA,TRBV12-3/TRBV12-4,TRBJ2-5,few,CASTDVGAINGAQYF,TGTGCCAGCACCGACGTCGGGGCCATTAACGGAGCCCAGTACTTC
TRBD1,TRBV28,TRBJ2-1,NA,CASSSRDRGPPLYNEQFF,TGTGCCAGCAGTTCGAGGGACAGGGGTCCCCCCTTATACAATGAGCAGTTCTTC
NA,TRBV28,TRBJ2-2,NA,CASSFTGTRNTGELFF,TGTGCCAGCAGTTTCACCGGGACTCGTAACACCGGGGAGCTGTTTTTT
TRBD1,TRBV28,TRBJ2-7,NA,CASSSTGFYEQYF,TGTGCCAGCAGTTCGACAGGGTTCTACGAGCAGTACTTC
TRBD2,TRBV11-2,TRBJ2-1,NA,CASSYGTSGYNEQFF,TGTGCCAGCAGCTATGGGACTAGCGGCTACAATGAGCAGTTCTTC
NA,TRBV9,TRBJ1-1,few,CASSVEGDGTEAFF,TGTGCCAGCAGCGTAGAAGGAGATGGAACTGAAGCTTTCTTT
NA,TRBV4-2,TRBJ1-1,few,CASSQVEGLNTEAFF,TGTGCCAGCAGCCAAGTTGAGGGGTTGAACACTGAAGCTTTCTTT
NA,TRBV7-9,TRBJ2-7,many,CASSGAGREQYF,TGTGCCAGCAGCGGGGCGGGTCGCGAGCAGTACTTC
NA,TRBV7-9,TRBJ1-1,NA,CASSFGPNVNTEAFF,TGTGCCAGCAGCTTCGGCCCGAATGTGAACACTGAAGCTTTCTTT
NA,TRBV2,TRBJ2-2,few,CASRDTAGRTGELFF,TGTGCCAGCAGAGATACAGCCGGCCGGACCGGGGAGCTGTTTTTT
NA,TRBV28,TRBJ2-1,NA,CASSPESSYNEQFF,TGTGCCAGCAGTCCGGAGAGCTCCTACAATGAGCAGTTCTTC
TRBD2,TRBV15,TRBJ2-5,NA,CATSSTRPLAGDQETQYF,TGTGCCACCAGCAGCACCCGACCCTTAGCGGGGGACCAAGAGACCCAGTACTTC
NA,TRBV7-2,TRBJ2-1,NA,CASSFGSTIEQFF,TGTGCCAGCAGCTTCGGTTCTACCATTGAGCAGTTCTTC
TRBD2,TRBV6-2/TRBV6-3,TRBJ2-1,NA,CASSYDERGWSEQFF,TGTGCCAGCAGTTACGACGAGCGGGGATGGAGTGAGCAGTTCTTC
TRBD2,TRBV9,TRBJ2-1,NA,CASSAHFSGYSYNEQFF,TGTGCCAGCAGCGCTCACTTTAGCGGGTACTCCTACAATGAGCAGTTCTTC
TRBD2,TRBV7-6,TRBJ2-3,NA,CASSLRIAGGTLMKDTQYF,TGTGCCAGCAGCTTACGGATTGCGGGGGGGACTTTGATGAAAGATACGCAGTATTTT
NA,TRBV6-5,TRBJ1-3,few,CASSLFDQSSGNTIYF,TGTGCCAGCAGCCTATTCGATCAGTCCTCTGGAAACACCATATATTTT
TRBD2,TRBV12-3/TRBV12-4,TRBJ2-1,NA,CASTKAGGVEQFF,TGTGCCAGCACCAAAGCGGGAGGGGTTGAGCAGTTCTTC
TRBD2,TRBV7-8,TRBJ2-7,many,CASSLVGGPAYEQYF,TGTGCCAGCAGCTTAGTGGGAGGGCCGGCCTACGAGCAGTACTTC
NA,TRBV29-1,TRBJ2-6,few,CSVVFVGRGANVLTF,TGCAGCGTTGTATTCGTGGGGCGTGGGGCCAACGTCCTGACTTTC
TRBD1,TRBV15,TRBJ2-4,NA,CATSRSLETTGDKNIQYF,TGTGCCACCAGCAGATCTCTTGAGACGACAGGGGACAAAAACATTCAGTACTTC
NA,TRBV12-3/TRBV12-4,TRBJ1-3,few,CASSTYTIYF,TGTGCCAGCAGTACCTACACCATATATTTT